The present T cell receptor (beta chain) was sequenced within a study of T cell responses to AZD1222 COVID-19 vaccine. Study in general: Both about-4-week and about-12-week second-dose recipients were combined.

Assay used: immunoSEQ multiplex PCR; TCRdb lists only in-frame clones, some missing. The sample comprises 85,000 to 110,000 clones, roughly nine tenths of which are singletons, and under 50% rests with the top ten. Comments on this clone: Its target is unknown.

Study-level findings and limits: Seropositive status at baseline applied to only six AZD1222 recipients. Of spike-specific TCRs, nearly half reportedly target regions left unmutated in variants.

This sample comprised peripheral blood, obtained on day 0 of AZD1222 vaccination. The TCR was taken from an adult in good health.

The CDR3 DNA reads as TGTGCCAGTAGCAATAGACGATCAACTAATGAAAAACTGTTTTTT. It yields the protein CASSNRRSTNEKLFF. The rearrangement joins TRBV19 to TRBJ1-4; D is undetermined. CDR1 and CDR2 (germline): LNHDA, SQIVND (reference sequence). There are 15 residues in the CDR3. The V end lost 6 bases, the J end lost 0 bases, and 11 bases lay between the germline ends.